Sequencing of this T cell receptor (beta chain) was carried out in a study of siplizumab effects on memory and regulatory T cells. Findings and caveats of the study: Memory cells seemed less diverse than naive T cells, which also seemed major contributors to the alloresponse.

The assay was immunoSEQ multiplex PCR, and TCRdb's table has in-frame clones only and misses some. The repertoire holds some 96,000 clones, 80% to 95% seen once, with about 0.15% in the top ten. As to this clone: No antigen is known for it.

The clonotype was recovered from a human donor in good health. Sequenced: CD4+ T cells sorted from blood.

CDR3 DNA: TGCAGTGCTGTCTACAATGAGCAGTTCTTC. It is translated as CSAVYNEQFF. The J gene is TRBJ2-1, the V gene TRBV20-1; D unclear. Deletions cut 5 bases from V and 3 bases from J, with 2 bases between. The germline V gene encodes CDR1 DFQATT and CDR2 SNEGSKA (reference sequence). This CDR3 has 10 residues.